A single T cell receptor beta chain is shown here with its context. The length of the CDR3 is 14 residues. Between the trimmed V and J ends, which lost 1 base and 5 bases, there was a span of 9 bases. Germline V gene data show CDR1 as SNHLY and CDR2 as FYNNEI. These data belong to a study of technical replicates of blood from a few donors. Sequencing was performed with immunoSEQ multiplex PCR; in TCRdb, only in-frame clones are kept and a portion is missing. This table has 65,000 to 85,000 clones, 75% to 95% appearing once. This chain connects TRBV2 to TRBJ2-1; D gene ambiguous. The clonotype originates from a human donor in good health. Material for sequencing was T cells isolated from PBMCs. This CDR3 reads CASSEGLANNEQFF. The CDR3 region has the DNA TGTGCCAGCAGTGAAGGACTGGCAAACAATGAGCAGTTCTTC.